This is a list of T cell receptor beta chains from one sample in a study of cytomegalovirus exposure and HLA in healthy donors. Sequencing was performed with immunoSEQ multiplex PCR; in TCRdb, only in-frame clones are kept and a portion is missing. Of more than 65,000 clones in the sample, 95% to 97% are singletons; the top ten hold under 1.5%. The sequenced sample was PBMCs. These TCRs come from a woman aged 18 to 35 in good health and CMV-seronegative. CDR3s include the opening cysteine and the closing phenylalanine or tryptophan. A D gene is named only where the DNA matches it firmly. Clone size is not always given. Where it is, it says once, few, many or a class for expanded clones.

V,D,J,size,CDR3,DNA
TRBV5-4,TRBD2,TRBJ2-7,.,CASSRGGPLNSYEQYF,TGTGCCAGCAGCCGGGGGGGCCCTTTAAATTCCTACGAGCAGTACTTC
TRBV27,.,TRBJ2-7,.,CASSLVGTSSYEQYF,TGTGCCAGCAGTTTGGTCGGCACTAGCTCCTACGAGCAGTACTTC
TRBV10-3,TRBD2,TRBJ2-3,.,CAISGFLAGGDTDTQYF,TGTGCCATCAGTGGATTCCTAGCGGGAGGGGACACAGATACGCAGTATTTT
TRBV6-5,.,TRBJ2-5,once,CASSYRYREETQYF,TGTGCCAGCAGTTACCGTTACAGGGAAGAGACCCAGTACTTC
TRBV5-6,TRBD1,TRBJ2-1,.,CASSLPGQGREQFF,TGTGCCAGCAGCTTGCCGGGACAGGGTCGGGAGCAGTTCTTC
TRBV5-6,.,TRBJ2-7,.,CASSLGRGSQYF,TGTGCCAGCAGCTTGGGCAGGGGATCGCAGTACTTC
TRBV4-1,TRBD1,TRBJ2-7,.,CASSRDRGQGVAEQYF,TGCGCCAGCAGCCGAGATAGGGGACAGGGGGTCGCAGAGCAGTACTTC
TRBV5-6,.,TRBJ2-1,.,CASSSDSNNEQFF,TGTGCCAGCAGCTCAGACTCCAACAATGAGCAGTTCTTC
TRBV5-1,TRBD2,TRBJ2-7,.,CASSPGAGGDSYEQYF,TGCGCCAGCAGCCCCGGAGCGGGAGGGGATTCCTACGAGCAGTACTTC
TRBV27,.,TRBJ1-1,.,CASSLSRGAGTEAFF,TGTGCCAGCAGTTTATCACGGGGTGCGGGAACTGAAGCTTTCTTT
TRBV7-2,.,TRBJ2-5,.,CASSLVAWAGMETQYF,TGTGCCAGCAGCTTAGTGGCGTGGGCCGGAATGGAGACCCAGTACTTC
TRBV2,.,TRBJ2-2,.,CASSRVGAVANTGELFF,TGTGCCAGCTCTAGAGTAGGAGCGGTCGCGAACACCGGGGAGCTGTTTTTT
TRBV15,.,TRBJ1-3,.,CATTQGRTGSTIYF,TGTGCCACCACGCAGGGGCGGACGGGAAGCACCATATATTTT
TRBV11-2,TRBD1,TRBJ1-2,once,CASSSGQGGLSYGYTF,TGTGCCAGCAGCTCAGGACAGGGCGGTTTATCCTATGGCTACACCTTC
TRBV7-9,.,TRBJ1-1,.,CASSLEGKEKAFF,TGTGCCAGCAGCTTAGAGGGGAAGGAGAAAGCTTTCTTT
TRBV27,TRBD1,TRBJ1-1,.,CASSLRQGSEAFF,TGTGCCAGCAGTTTAAGACAGGGCTCTGAAGCTTTCTTT
TRBV5-1,TRBD2,TRBJ2-7,.,CASSLGLAGGHAYEQYF,TGCGCCAGCAGCTTGGGACTAGCGGGAGGTCATGCCTACGAGCAGTACTTC
TRBV19,.,TRBJ1-1,.,CASSRQVNTEAFF,TGTGCCAGTAGCAGACAGGTGAACACTGAAGCTTTCTTT
TRBV7-2,.,TRBJ2-7,.,CASTYTTGTITYEQYF,TGTGCCAGCACCTACACAACAGGTACCATTACCTACGAGCAGTACTTC
TRBV6-5,.,TRBJ2-1,.,CASSSQYNEQFF,TGTGCCAGCAGTTCCCAATACAATGAGCAGTTCTTC
TRBV28,TRBD1,TRBJ1-4,.,CASSFRGLGERNEKLFF,TGTGCCAGCAGTTTTAGGGGGCTGGGCGAGCGGAATGAAAAACTGTTTTTT
TRBV29-1,TRBD2,TRBJ2-5,.,CSVEDGESSGSPQETQYF,TGCAGCGTTGAAGATGGGGAATCTAGCGGGAGTCCCCAAGAGACCCAGTACTTC
TRBV7-9,TRBD1,TRBJ2-2,.,CASSQPGQGTGELFF,TGTGCCAGCAGCCAACCGGGACAGGGTACCGGGGAGCTGTTTTTT
TRBV5-1,TRBD2,TRBJ2-7,.,CASSLDRGGTLVGEQYF,TGCGCCAGCAGCTTGGATCGGGGGGGGACGTTAGTTGGTGAGCAGTACTTC
TRBV7-6,TRBD2,TRBJ2-7,.,CASSLVLAGATYEQYF,TGTGCCAGCAGCTTAGTTCTAGCGGGCGCAACCTACGAGCAGTACTTC
TRBV5-6,.,TRBJ1-1,.,CASSFDGRLDTEAFF,TGTGCCAGCAGCTTTGACGGGAGATTGGACACTGAAGCTTTCTTT
TRBV5-1,TRBD2,TRBJ2-1,.,CASTYMPGTINEQFF,TGCGCCAGCACCTACATGCCGGGGACTATCAATGAGCAGTTCTTC
TRBV7-9,.,TRBJ1-2,.,CASSLEVTGTNGYTF,TGTGCCAGCAGCTTAGAGGTAACAGGGACGAATGGCTACACCTTC
TRBV19,.,TRBJ1-2,.,CASSYRDVPSATDGYTF,TGTGCCAGTAGCTACAGGGATGTTCCTTCGGCGACGGATGGCTACACCTTC
TRBV19,TRBD1,TRBJ1-5,once,CASSPQGSYQPQHF,TGTGCCAGTAGTCCACAGGGGTCCTATCAGCCCCAGCATTTT
TRBV5-6,.,TRBJ2-7,.,CASSSRGSYEQYF,TGTGCCAGCAGCTCCCGGGGTAGTTACGAGCAGTACTTC
TRBV29-1,TRBD1,TRBJ2-6,.,CSAIDRVRSSGANVLTF,TGCAGCGCCATAGACAGGGTGAGGAGCTCTGGGGCCAACGTCCTGACTTTC
TRBV15,TRBD2,TRBJ2-1,once,CATSRLAGAYNEQFF,TGTGCCACCAGCAGACTAGCGGGAGCCTACAATGAGCAGTTCTTC
TRBV29-1,TRBD2,TRBJ2-3,.,CSGDYTSTDTQYF,TGCAGCGGGGACTACACTAGCACAGATACGCAGTATTTT
TRBV28,TRBD1,TRBJ2-7,once,CASSLSPDRTYEQYF,TGTGCCAGCAGTCTCTCCCCGGACAGGACCTACGAGCAGTACTTC
TRBV19,.,TRBJ2-7,.,CASSIGGYRRDFSYEQYF,TGTGCCAGTAGTATAGGAGGGTATCGACGGGACTTTTCCTACGAGCAGTACTTC
TRBV10-1,.,TRBJ2-1,.,CASSADYYNEQFF,TGCGCCAGCAGTGCGGACTACTACAATGAGCAGTTCTTC
TRBV9,.,TRBJ1-1,once,CASSPGQNQAFF,TGTGCCAGCAGCCCTGGCCAGAACCAAGCTTTCTTT
TRBV21-1,.,TRBJ2-1,.,CASSPQSPEQFF,TGTGCCAGCAGCCCCCAAAGCCCAGAGCAGTTCTTC
TRBV2,TRBD1,TRBJ1-1,few,CASHTMTGRTEAFF,TGTGCCAGCCATACGATGACAGGGAGAACTGAAGCTTTCTTT
TRBV27,.,TRBJ1-1,many,CASRGGGGGTEAFF,TGTGCCAGCAGAGGAGGGGGGGGCGGGACTGAAGCTTTCTTT
TRBV28,.,TRBJ2-1,.,CASSLPGSSYNEQFF,TGTGCCAGCAGTTTACCGGGGAGCTCCTACAATGAGCAGTTCTTC
TRBV13,.,TRBJ2-7,.,CASSLDSAGTSYEQYF,TGTGCCAGCAGCTTAGACTCGGCGGGAACCTCCTACGAGCAGTACTTC
TRBV5-4,.,TRBJ2-2,.,CASSLASVVVNTGELFF,TGTGCCAGCAGCTTGGCCTCCGTGGTAGTCAACACCGGGGAGCTGTTTTTT
TRBV7-9,TRBD1,TRBJ1-6,.,CASRKQGNSPLHF,TGTGCCAGCAGAAAACAGGGGAATTCACCCCTCCACTTT
TRBV5-1,.,TRBJ2-5,.,CASSPLGAGQETQYF,TGCGCCAGCAGCCCACTGGGGGCAGGTCAAGAGACCCAGTACTTC
TRBV5-1,TRBD2,TRBJ2-1,.,CASSSVTSSPLNEQFF,TGCGCCAGCAGCTCCGTGACTAGCTCCCCGCTCAATGAGCAGTTCTTC
TRBV9,.,TRBJ2-1,.,CASSVAGGTLYNEQFF,TGTGCCAGCAGCGTAGCGGGCGGGACCTTATACAATGAGCAGTTCTTC
TRBV7-9,TRBD1,TRBJ2-2,.,CASTDRGAGELFF,TGTGCCAGCACGGACAGGGGGGCCGGGGAGCTGTTTTTT
TRBV4-1,TRBD1,TRBJ1-5,.,CASSHQPPFLDRAQPQHF,TGCGCCAGCAGCCACCAACCGCCTTTTCTGGACAGGGCCCAGCCCCAGCATTTT
TRBV2,TRBD2,TRBJ2-1,.,CASSGTSGSSYNEQFF,TGTGCCAGCAGTGGGACTAGCGGGAGCTCCTACAATGAGCAGTTCTTC
TRBV7-9,TRBD2,TRBJ2-7,.,CASTKREGVRYEQYF,TGTGCCAGCACCAAGAGGGAGGGAGTAAGGTACGAGCAGTACTTC
TRBV5-1,.,TRBJ2-5,once,CASSLSVGETQYF,TGCGCCAGCAGCTTAAGTGTCGGGGAGACCCAGTACTTC
TRBV6-1,TRBD2,TRBJ2-7,.,CASSDPSGGLYEQYF,TGTGCCAGCAGTGACCCTAGCGGGGGGTTATACGAGCAGTACTTC